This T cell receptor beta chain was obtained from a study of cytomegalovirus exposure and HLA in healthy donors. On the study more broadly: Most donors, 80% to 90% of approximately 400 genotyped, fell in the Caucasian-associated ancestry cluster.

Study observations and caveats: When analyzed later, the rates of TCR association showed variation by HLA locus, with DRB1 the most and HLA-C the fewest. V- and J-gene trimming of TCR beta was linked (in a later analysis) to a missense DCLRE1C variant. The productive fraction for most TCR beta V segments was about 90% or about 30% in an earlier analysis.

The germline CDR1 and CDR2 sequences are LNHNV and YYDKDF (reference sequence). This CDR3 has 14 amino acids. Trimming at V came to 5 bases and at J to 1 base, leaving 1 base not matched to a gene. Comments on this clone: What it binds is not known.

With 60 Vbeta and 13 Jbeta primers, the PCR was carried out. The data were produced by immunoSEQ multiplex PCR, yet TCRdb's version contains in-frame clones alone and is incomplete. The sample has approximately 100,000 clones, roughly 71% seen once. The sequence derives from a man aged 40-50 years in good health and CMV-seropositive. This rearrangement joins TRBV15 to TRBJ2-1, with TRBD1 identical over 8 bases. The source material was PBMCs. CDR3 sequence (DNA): TGTGCCACCAGCGGACAGGGTTCCTACAATGAGCAGTTCTTC. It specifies CATSGQGSYNEQFF.